This TCR beta chain came from a study of T-cell reconstitution after alpha-beta-depleted transplantation in children. The CDR3 totals 17 residues. The germline V and J ends were trimmed by 0 bases and 3 bases, with 17 bases remaining between them. Germline lookup yields CDR1 SGHRS and CDR2 YFSETQ. As it was prepared, the TCRbeta library received unique molecular identifiers. TCRdb used MiXCR to reprocess the PCR reads, holding one entry per CDR3 protein. The sample yields around 670,000 distinct CDR3 sequences, around 14% seen once. The sample consisted of PBMCs, taken before TCRalphabeta/CD19-depleted stem cell transplant. This sequence joins TRBV5-1 and TRBJ2-3; D tentatively reads TRBD1 or TRBD2 (6 bases each). The clonotype comes from a girl aged 2-10 years with congenital amegakaryocytic thrombocytopenia, due to receive a stem cell transplant. CDR3 sequence reads: CASSLEKGGQGTDTQYF. In DNA form, the CDR3 reads TGCGCCAGCAGCTTGGAAAAGGGGGGTCAGGGGACAGATACGCAGTATTTT.